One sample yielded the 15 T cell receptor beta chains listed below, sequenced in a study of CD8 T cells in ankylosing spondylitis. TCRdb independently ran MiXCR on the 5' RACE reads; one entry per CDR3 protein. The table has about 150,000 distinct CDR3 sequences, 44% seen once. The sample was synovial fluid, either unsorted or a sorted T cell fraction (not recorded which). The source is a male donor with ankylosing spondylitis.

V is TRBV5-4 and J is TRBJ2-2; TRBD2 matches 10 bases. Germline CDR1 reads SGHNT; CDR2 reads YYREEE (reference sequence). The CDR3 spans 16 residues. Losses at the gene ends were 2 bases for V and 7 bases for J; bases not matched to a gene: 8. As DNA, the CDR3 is TGTGCCAGCAGCTTTTGGCTAGCGGGAGATGGCGGGGAGCTGTTTTTT. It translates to CASSFWLAGDGGELFF.

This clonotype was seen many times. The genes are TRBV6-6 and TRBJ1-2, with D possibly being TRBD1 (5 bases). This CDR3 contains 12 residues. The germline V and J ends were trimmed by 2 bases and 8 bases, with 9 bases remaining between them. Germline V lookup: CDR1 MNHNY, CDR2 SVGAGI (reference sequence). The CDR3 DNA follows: TGTGCCAGCAGTTACGGGACGGAGGGCTACACCTTC. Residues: CASSYGTEGYTF.

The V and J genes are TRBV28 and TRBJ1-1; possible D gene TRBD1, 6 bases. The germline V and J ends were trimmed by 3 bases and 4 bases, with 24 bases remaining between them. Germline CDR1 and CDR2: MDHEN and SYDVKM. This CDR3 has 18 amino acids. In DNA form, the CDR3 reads TGTGCCAGCAGTTTTTGGTTTACAGGGCCAAATCGGCGCACTGAAGCTTTCTTT. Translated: CASSFWFTGPNRRTEAFF.

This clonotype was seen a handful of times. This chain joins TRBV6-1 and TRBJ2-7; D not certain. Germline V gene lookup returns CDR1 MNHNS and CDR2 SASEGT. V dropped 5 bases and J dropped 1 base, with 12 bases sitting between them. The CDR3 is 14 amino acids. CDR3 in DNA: TGTGCCAGCAGTCTTCGTATACCGTCCTACGAGCAGTACTTC. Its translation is CASSLRIPSYEQYF.

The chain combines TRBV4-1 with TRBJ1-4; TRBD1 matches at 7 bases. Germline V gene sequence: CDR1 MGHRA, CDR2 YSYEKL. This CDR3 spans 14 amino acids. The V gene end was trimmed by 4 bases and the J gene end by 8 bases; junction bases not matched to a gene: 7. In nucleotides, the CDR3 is TGCGCCAGCAGCCCACCCGGACAGGAAGAAAAACTGTTTTTT. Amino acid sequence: CASSPPGQEEKLFF.

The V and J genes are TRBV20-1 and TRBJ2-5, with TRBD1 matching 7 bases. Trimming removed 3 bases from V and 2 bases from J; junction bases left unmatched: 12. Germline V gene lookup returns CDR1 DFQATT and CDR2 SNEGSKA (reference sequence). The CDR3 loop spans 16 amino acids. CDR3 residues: CSARGRTGLIQETQYF. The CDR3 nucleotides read TGCAGTGCTAGGGGGCGGACAGGTCTAATTCAAGAGACCCAGTACTTC.

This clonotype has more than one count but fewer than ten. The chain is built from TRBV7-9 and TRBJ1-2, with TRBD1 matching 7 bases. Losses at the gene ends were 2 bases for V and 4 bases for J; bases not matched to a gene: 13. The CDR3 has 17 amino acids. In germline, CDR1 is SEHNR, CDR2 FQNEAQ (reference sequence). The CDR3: CASSLSFRTGIFYGYTF. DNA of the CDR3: TGTGCCAGCAGCTTATCCTTTCGGACAGGCATCTTCTATGGCTACACCTTC. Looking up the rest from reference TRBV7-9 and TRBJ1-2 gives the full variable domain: DTGVSQNPRHKITKRGQNVTFRCDPISEHNRLYWYRQTLGQGPEFLTYFQNEAQLEKSRLLSDRFSAERPKGSFSTLEIQRTEQGDSAMYLCASSLSFRTGIFYGYTFGSGTRLTVV.

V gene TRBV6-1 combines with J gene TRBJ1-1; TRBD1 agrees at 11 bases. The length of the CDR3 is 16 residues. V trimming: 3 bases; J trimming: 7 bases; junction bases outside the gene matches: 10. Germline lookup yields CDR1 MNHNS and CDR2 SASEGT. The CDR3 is CASSEELGTGGSEAFF. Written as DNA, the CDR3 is TGTGCCAGCAGTGAGGAATTGGGGACAGGGGGAAGTGAAGCTTTCTTT.

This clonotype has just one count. DNA for the CDR3: TGTGCCAGCAGTCCCGAACTAGACCGCGAGCAGTACTTC. This translates into CASSPELDREQYF. The chain employs TRBV7-9 and TRBJ2-7; D possibly corresponds to TRBD2 (5 bases). CDR1 and CDR2 (germline): SEHNR, FQNEAQ (reference sequence). This CDR3 has 13 amino acids. With 6 bases removed from V and 6 bases from J, the gap between germline ends came to 15 bases. Based on the CDR3 plus reference TRBV7-9 and TRBJ2-7, the full variable domain is DTGVSQNPRHKITKRGQNVTFRCDPISEHNRLYWYRQTLGQGPEFLTYFQNEAQLEKSRLLSDRFSAERPKGSFSTLEIQRTEQGDSAMYLCASSPELDREQYFGPGTRLTVT.

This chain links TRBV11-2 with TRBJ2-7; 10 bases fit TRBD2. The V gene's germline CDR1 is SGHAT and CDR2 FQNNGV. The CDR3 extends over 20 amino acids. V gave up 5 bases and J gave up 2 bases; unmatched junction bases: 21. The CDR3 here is CASSHLREGLAMGSPYEQYF. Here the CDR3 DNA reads TGTGCCAGCAGCCACCTCCGGGAGGGACTAGCGATGGGGAGTCCCTACGAGCAGTACTTC.

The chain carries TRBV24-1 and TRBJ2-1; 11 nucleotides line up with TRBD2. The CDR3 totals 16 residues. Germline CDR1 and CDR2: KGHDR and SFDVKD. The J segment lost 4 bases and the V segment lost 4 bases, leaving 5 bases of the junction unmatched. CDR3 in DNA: TGTGCCACCAGTGAGACGACTAGCGGGATATACAATGAGCAGTTCTTC. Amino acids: CATSETTSGIYNEQFF.

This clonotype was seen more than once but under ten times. The CDR3 loop is CSARIGAEWTEAFF. The CDR3 bases are TGCAGTGCTAGGATAGGGGCAGAGTGGACTGAAGCTTTCTTT. The gene calls are TRBV20-1 and TRBJ1-1; D is perhaps TRBD1 (5 bases). V lost 3 bases and J lost 5, with 16 bases in between. Germline values: CDR1 DFQATT, CDR2 SNEGSKA (reference sequence). This CDR3 comprises 14 residues.

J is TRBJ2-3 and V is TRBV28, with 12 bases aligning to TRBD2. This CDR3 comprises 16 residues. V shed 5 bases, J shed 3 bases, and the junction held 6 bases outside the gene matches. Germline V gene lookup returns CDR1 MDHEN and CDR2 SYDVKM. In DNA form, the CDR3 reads TGTGCCAGCAGTACCCTAGCGGGAGGGGTGACAGATACGCAGTATTTT. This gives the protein CASSTLAGGVTDTQYF.

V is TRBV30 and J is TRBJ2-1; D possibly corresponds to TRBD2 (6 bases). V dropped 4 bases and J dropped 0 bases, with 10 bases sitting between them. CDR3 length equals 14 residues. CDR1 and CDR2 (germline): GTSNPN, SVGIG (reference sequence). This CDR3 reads CAWNLGGSYNEQFF. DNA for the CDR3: TGTGCCTGGAATCTGGGAGGCTCCTACAATGAGCAGTTCTTC.

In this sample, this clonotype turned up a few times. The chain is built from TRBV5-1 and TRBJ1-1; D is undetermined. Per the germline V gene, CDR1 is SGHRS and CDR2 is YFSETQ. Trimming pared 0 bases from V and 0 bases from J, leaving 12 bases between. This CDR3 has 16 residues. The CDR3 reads CASSLVGEGMNTEAFF. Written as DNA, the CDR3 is TGCGCCAGCAGCTTGGTCGGGGAGGGTATGAACACTGAAGCTTTCTTT. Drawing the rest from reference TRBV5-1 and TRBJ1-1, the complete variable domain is KAGVTQTPRYLIKTRGQQVTLSCSPISGHRSVSWYQQTPGQGLQFLFEYFSETQRNKGNFPGRFSGRQFSNSRSEMNVSTLELGDSALYLCASSLVGEGMNTEAFFGQGTRLTVV.